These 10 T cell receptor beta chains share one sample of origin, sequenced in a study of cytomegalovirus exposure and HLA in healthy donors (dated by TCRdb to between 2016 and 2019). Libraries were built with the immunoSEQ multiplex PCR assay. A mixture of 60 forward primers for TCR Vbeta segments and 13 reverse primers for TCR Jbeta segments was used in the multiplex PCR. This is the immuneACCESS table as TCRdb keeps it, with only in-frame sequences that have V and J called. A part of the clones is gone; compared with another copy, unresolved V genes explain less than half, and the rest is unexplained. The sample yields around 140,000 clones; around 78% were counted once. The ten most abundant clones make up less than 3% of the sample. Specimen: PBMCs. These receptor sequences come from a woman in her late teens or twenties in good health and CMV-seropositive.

The CDR3 DNA follows: TGTGCCAGCAGACTAGGGGGCGTGACCTCTGGAAACACCATATATTTT. This translates into CASRLGGVTSGNTIYF. The gene calls are TRBV7-8 and TRBJ1-3; 7 bases align to TRBD1. The CDR3 contains 16 residues. The J segment lost 0 bases and the V segment lost 6 bases, leaving 8 bases of the junction unmatched. Germline V gene data show CDR1 as SGHVS and CDR2 as FQNEAQ. The complete variable domain, with remaining parts taken from reference TRBV7-8 and TRBJ1-3, reads GAGVSQSPRYKVAKRGQDVALRCDPISGHVSLFWYQQALGQGPEFLTYFQNEAQLDKSGLPSDRFFAERPEGSVSTLKIQRTQQEDSAVYLCASRLGGVTSGNTIYFGEGSWLTVV.

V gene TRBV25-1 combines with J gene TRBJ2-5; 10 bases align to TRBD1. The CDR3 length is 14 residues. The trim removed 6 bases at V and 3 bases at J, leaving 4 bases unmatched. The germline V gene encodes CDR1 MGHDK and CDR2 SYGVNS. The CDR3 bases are TGTGCCAGCAGGGGGACAGGGGCGGAAGAGACCCAGTACTTC. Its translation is CASRGTGAEETQYF.

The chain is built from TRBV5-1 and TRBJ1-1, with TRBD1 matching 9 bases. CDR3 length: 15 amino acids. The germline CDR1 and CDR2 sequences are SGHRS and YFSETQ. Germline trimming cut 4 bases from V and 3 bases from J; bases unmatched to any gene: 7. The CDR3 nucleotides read TGCGCCAGCAGCCTAACGACAGGGGGGGACACTGAAGCTTTCTTT. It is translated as CASSLTTGGDTEAFF.

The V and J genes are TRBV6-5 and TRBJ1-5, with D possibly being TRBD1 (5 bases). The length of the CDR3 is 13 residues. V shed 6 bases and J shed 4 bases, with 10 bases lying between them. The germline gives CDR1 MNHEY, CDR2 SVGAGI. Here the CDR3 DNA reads TGTGCCAGCAGGGGGCCAGCGAATCAGCCCCAGCATTTT. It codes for CASRGPANQPQHF.

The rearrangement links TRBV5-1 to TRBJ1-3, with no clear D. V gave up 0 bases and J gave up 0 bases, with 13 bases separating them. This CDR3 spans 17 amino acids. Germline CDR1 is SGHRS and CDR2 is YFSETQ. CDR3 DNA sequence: TGCGCCAGCAGCTTGGAGGTTATTGGGAGCTCTGGAAACACCATATATTTT. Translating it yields CASSLEVIGSSGNTIYF.

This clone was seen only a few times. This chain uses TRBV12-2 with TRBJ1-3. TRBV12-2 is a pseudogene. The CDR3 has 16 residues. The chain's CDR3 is CASRSRRGWAGNTIYF. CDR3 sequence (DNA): TGTGCAAGTCGCTCAAGACGGGGTTGGGCTGGAAACACCATATATTTT.

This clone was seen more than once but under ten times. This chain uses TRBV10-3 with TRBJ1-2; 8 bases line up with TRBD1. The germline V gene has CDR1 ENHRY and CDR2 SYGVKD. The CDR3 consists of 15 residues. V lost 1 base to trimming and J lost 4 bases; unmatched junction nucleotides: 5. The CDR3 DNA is TGTGCCATCAGTGAGTACCAGGGGGCAGGCTATGGCTACACCTTC. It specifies CAISEYQGAGYGYTF.

The CDR3: CASSATGTENTGELFF. The CDR3, as DNA: TGTGCCAGCTCAGCTACCGGGACAGAGAACACCGGGGAGCTGTTTTTT. The chain links TRBV18 to TRBJ2-2, with 7 nucleotides matching TRBD1. There are 16 residues in the CDR3. V lost 5 bases and J lost 1; bases outside the gene matches: 7. CDR1 is KGHSH and CDR2 is LQKENI in the germline V gene.

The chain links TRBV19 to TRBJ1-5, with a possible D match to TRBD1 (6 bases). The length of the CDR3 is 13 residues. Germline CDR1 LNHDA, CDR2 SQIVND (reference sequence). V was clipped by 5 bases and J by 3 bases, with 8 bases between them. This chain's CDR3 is CASSDRNNQPQHF. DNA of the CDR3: TGTGCCAGTAGTGACAGGAACAATCAGCCCCAGCATTTT. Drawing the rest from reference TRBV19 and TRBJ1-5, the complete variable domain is DGGITQSPKYLFRKEGQNVTLSCEQNLNHDAMYWYRQDPGQGLRLIYYSQIVNDFQKGDIAEGYSVSREKKESFPLTVTSAQKNPTAFYLCASSDRNNQPQHFGDGTRLSIL.

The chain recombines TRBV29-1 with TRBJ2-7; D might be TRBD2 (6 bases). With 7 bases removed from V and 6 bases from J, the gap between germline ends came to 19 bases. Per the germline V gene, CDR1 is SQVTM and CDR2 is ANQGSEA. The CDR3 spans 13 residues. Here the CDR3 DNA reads TGCAGCGCACACCACGGGGGTCGTAGCGAGCAGTACTTC. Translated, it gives CSAHHGGRSEQYF.